This TCR beta chain appears in the sequencing data of a study of T cell clonality in common variable immunodeficiency. Germline CDR1 and CDR2: LNHNV and YYDKDF (reference sequence). The V and J ends lost 1 base and 2 bases respectively, with 22 bases between them. This CDR3 contains 19 residues. Findings and limits, study-wide: Reportedly, TCR beta sequences from common variable immunodeficiency showed fewer deletions and N-nucleotide insertions. TCRbeta clonality was increased in CVID versus healthy controls.

Patients and controls were mostly of Caucasian heritage. CVID and control samples used equivalent genomic DNA input. Profiling relied on immunoSEQ multiplex PCR, and the TCRdb table lists in-frame clones only, not all of them. This sample includes 45,000 to 60,000 clones with no singletons; its ten biggest clones take up 5% to 6.5%. This clone was seen at least ten times. Its target is unknown. The read falls 3 residues short of the CDR3 end, and the missing part is taken from the germline J gene. The sequence was obtained from a person between 18 and 75 years old in good health. The gene calls are TRBV15 and TRBJ2-3; perhaps TRBD2 as D (6 bases). The sample comprised peripheral blood mononuclear cells. Partial CDR3 DNA: TGTGCCACCAGCAGAGGGGGGGTCCGGGCCAAAGATCACACAGATACG. It is translated as CATSRGGVRAKDHTDT. The entire CDR3 is CATSRGGVRAKDHTDTQYF. Looking up the rest from reference TRBV15 and TRBJ2-3 gives the full variable domain: DAMVIQNPRYQVTQFGKPVTLSCSQTLNHNVMYWYQQKSSQAPKLLFHYYDKDFNNEADTPDNFQSRRPNTSFCFLDIRSPGLGDTAMYLCATSRGGVRAKDHTDTQYFGPGTRLTVL.